This TCR beta chain was captured in a study of PD-1 blockade in classical Hodgkin lymphoma (dated by TCRdb to the early 2020s). Regarding the complete study: Nivolumab dosing was 3 mg/kg intravenously every 2 weeks, continuing until either disease progression or unacceptable toxicity. A peripheral blood immune signature of response to PD-1 blockade in classical Hodgkin lymphoma was defined using TCR beta sequencing and CyTOF. The investigation overall reported the following: The study was restricted to a single clinical trial cohort, and the causes of repertoire differences, possibly disease activity or prior therapy, were left undefined. By C4D1, a significant rise was seen in CD4+ TCR diversity but not in CD8+ TCR diversity (p=0.0027 vs p=0.16), and the rise was most apparent among complete responders (p=0.02). Patients starting nivolumab less than 1 year after ASCT had lower diversity and were excluded from later analyses to avoid confounding by immune reconstitution. Baseline diversity similar to that of newly diagnosed patients was observed in trial patients achieving complete response, whereas significantly lower diversity was observed in partial responders and progressors. Baseline TCR diversity was reported to be lower in newly diagnosed patients than in healthy donors, and even lower in relapsed/refractory patients.

The CDR3, cysteine through phenylalanine, is 14 amino acids long. The DNA shown is the 42-base CDR3, in frame from base 1. According to the germline V gene (reference sequence), CDR1 reads WNHNN and CDR2 reads SYGVQD. After removal of 7 bases from V and 10 bases from J, the junction retains 10 bases not matched to a gene. Sample time point, as interpreted from the label and publication: cycle 4 day 1 (C4D1), after about 6 weeks of nivolumab. Every trial patient had relapsed after autologous stem cell transplantation, and cohorts A, B and C differed in prior brentuximab vedotin exposure. CD4+ T cells were purified from thawed PBMCs by magnetic negative selection with a Miltenyi CD4+ T cell isolation kit. A total of over 50 patients with relapsed/refractory classical Hodgkin lymphoma made up the trial cohort, and each patient's best overall response was complete response, partial response or progressive disease. Single-agent nivolumab was administered to trial patients in the multi-cohort phase II CheckMate 205 trial. An independent review committee assessed best overall response using the 2007 International Working Group response criteria. PBMCs from the trial were collected at three points: immediately before nivolumab initiation (C1D1), and during therapy at cycle 2 day 1 and cycle 4 day 1. After peripheral blood was drawn into 8 mL Vacutainer Cell Preparation Tubes, PBMCs were isolated by centrifugation and then cryopreserved. Purified CD4+ and CD8+ fractions were prepared only for cases where an additional PBMC sample was available. Magnetically labelled cells were removed on LS columns in a quadroMACS separator, and the flow-through was retained as the purified fraction.

Genomic DNA was extracted with the Qiagen DNeasy kit from unsorted PBMCs and from negatively selected CD4+ and CD8+ fractions. TCR beta CDR3 regions were subjected to amplification by immunoSEQ multiplex PCR with primers that anneal to V and J segments. A synthetic immune receptor repertoire was used to minimize amplification bias, and any remaining bias was removed computationally after sequencing. Under the source paper's analysis protocol: Custom Python scripts were used to quantify repertoire diversity as the Shannon entropy index. Unsorted, CD4+ and CD8+ repertoires were analyzed separately, except in combined analyses where CD4+ and CD8+ sequences were merged in silico. A clone was considered expanded if an increase in frequency of at least 2-fold after treatment relative to C1D1 was found, and a pseudocount of 0.5 was applied to clones undetected at baseline. Singleton clones were defined as clones with 0 or 1 copy at C1D1, and non-singleton clones were defined as clones with 2 or more copies. Clones expanded in unsorted samples were assigned a CD4+, CD8+ or unknown annotation through matching of protein sequences in sorted samples from the same patient. Diversity changes from C1D1 to C4D1 were tested in paired samples using Wilcoxon tests. TCRdb carries this immuneACCESS record with in-frame sequences only. Its versions omit some clonotypes, under half of them owing to an unresolved V gene in the studies checked, with the rest unexplained. The DNA gave D and trimming, while V, J and clone size come from that table. The sample table lists tens of thousands of clones, approximately 90% of them with a count of one. Of the sample, approximately 0.27% is held by the ten largest clones.

Notes on this clone: Its cognate antigen has yet to be identified. Qualities for individual bases were not recorded, and no much larger clone is one base off.

The clonotype was recovered from a human donor with classical Hodgkin lymphoma. The sample consisted of CD4+ T cells from blood, taken before the fourth cycle of nivolumab. This receptor chain uses TRBV10-1 and TRBJ1-6; 7 bases in the junction line up with TRBD1. The sequenced DNA: TGCGCCAGCATTGACAGGGAAGAACTCTCACCCCTCCACTTT. It translates as CASIDREELSPLHF.